These 3 T cell receptor beta chains were all obtained from the same sample, sequenced in a study of graft-versus-host responses after intestinal transplantation. No antigen has been identified for these receptors. The protocol was immunoSEQ multiplex PCR, while the TCRdb copy is restricted to in-frame clones and leaves out a portion. The sample lists about 99,000 clones, over 85% seen once, with approximately 1.2% in the top ten. This specimen consisted of unstimulated CD8+ T cells sorted from spleen or lymph node cells, obtained before intestinal transplant. Receptors were obtained from a human donor who received an intestinal transplant.

A single count supports this clone. This sequence joins TRBV27 and TRBJ2-7; D might be TRBD1 or TRBD2, each matching 5 bases. CDR1 MNHEY and CDR2 SMNVEV come from the germline V gene (reference sequence). V was clipped by 7 bases and J by 5 bases, with 18 bases between them. The CDR3 sequence is 14 residues long. In DNA form, the CDR3 reads TGTGCCAGCACCATTACAGGAGGTGGCCACGAGCAGTACTTC. Encoded protein: CASTITGGGHEQYF.

This rearrangement joins TRBV13 to TRBJ1-5; TRBD1 aligns across 12 bases. CDR1 is PRHDT and CDR2 is FYEKMQ in the germline V gene (reference sequence). This CDR3 spans 16 amino acids. The ends lost 4 bases at V and 6 bases at J; junction bases unmatched: 7. The CDR3 DNA sequence: TGTGCCAGCAGCTCCGCCGGGGACAGGGGGCCTCAGCCCCAGCATTTT. It specifies CASSSAGDRGPQPQHF.

The chain's CDR3 is CASSEARGPGPLYGYTF. The CDR3 DNA reads TGTGCCAGCAGTGAAGCTCGGGGACCGGGCCCTCTCTATGGCTACACCTTC. This chain links TRBV6-1 with TRBJ1-2; perhaps TRBD1 as D (5 bases). CDR3 length: 17 residues. The germline CDR1 and CDR2 sequences are MNHNS and SASEGT. Trimming cost V 0 bases and J 4 bases, with 18 bases left between them.